This T cell receptor (beta chain) was identified in a study of graft-versus-host responses after intestinal transplantation. This clone was detected only a few times. Clones were read by immunoSEQ multiplex PCR, and TCRdb kept only the in-frame ones, dropping some. The sample includes about 9,500 clones, 70% to 90% of them seen just once. The CDR3 loop spans 13 amino acids. Germline CDR1 is MNHEY and CDR2 is SMNVEV (reference sequence). After removal of 4 bases from V and 10 bases from J, the junction contained 8 bases not matched to a gene. Sequenced material: PBMCs, taken more than 230 days after intestinal transplant. The rearrangement joins TRBV27 to TRBJ2-7; 9 bases are a match to TRBD1. The sequence derives from a human patient who received an intestinal transplant, so some T cells may come from the graft donor. CDR3 sequence reads: CASSSTGGATQYF. CDR3 sequence (DNA): TGTGCCAGCAGTTCTACAGGGGGCGCAACTCAGTACTTC.